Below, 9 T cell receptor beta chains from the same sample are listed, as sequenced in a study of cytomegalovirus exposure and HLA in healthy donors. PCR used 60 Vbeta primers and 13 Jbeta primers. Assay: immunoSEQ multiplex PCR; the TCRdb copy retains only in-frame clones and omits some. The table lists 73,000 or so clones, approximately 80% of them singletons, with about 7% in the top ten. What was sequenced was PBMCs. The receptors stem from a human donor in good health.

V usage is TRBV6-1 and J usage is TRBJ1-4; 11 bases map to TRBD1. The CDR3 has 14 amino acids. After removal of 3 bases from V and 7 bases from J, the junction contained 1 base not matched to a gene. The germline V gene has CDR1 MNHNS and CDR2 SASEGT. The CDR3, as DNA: TGTGCCAGCAGTGAGGACAGGGGGCGTGAAAAACTGTTTTTT. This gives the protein CASSEDRGREKLFF.

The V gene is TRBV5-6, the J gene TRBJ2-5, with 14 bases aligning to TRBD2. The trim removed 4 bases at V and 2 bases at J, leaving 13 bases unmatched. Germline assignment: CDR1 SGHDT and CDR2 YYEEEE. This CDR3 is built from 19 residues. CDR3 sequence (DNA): TGTGCCAGCAGCCCGGAGGGCGGACTAGCGGGGGGTATTCAAGAGACCCAGTACTTC. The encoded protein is CASSPEGGLAGGIQETQYF.

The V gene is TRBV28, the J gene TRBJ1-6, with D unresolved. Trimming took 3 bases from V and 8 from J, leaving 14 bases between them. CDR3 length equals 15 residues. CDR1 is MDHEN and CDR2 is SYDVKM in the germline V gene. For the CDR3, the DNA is TGTGCCAGCAGTTTCAAACCACAGCAGTATTCACCCCTCCACTTT. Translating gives CASSFKPQQYSPLHF. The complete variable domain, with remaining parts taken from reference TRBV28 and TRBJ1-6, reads DVKVTQSSRYLVKRTGEKVFLECVQDMDHENMFWYRQDPGLGLRLIYFSYDVKMKEKGDIPEGYSVSREKKERFSLILESASTNQTSMYLCASSFKPQQYSPLHFGNGTRLTVT.

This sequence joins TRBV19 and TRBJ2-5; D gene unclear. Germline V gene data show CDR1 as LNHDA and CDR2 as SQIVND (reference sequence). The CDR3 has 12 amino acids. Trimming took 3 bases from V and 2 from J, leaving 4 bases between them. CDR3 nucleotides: TGTGCCAGTAGTATGACTCAAGAGACCCAGTACTTC. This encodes CASSMTQETQYF.

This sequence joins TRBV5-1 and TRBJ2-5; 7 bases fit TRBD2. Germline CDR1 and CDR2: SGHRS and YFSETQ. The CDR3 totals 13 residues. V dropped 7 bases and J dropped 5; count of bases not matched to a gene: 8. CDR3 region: CASDRGEGETQYF. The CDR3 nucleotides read TGCGCCAGCGACCGAGGGGAGGGGGAGACCCAGTACTTC.

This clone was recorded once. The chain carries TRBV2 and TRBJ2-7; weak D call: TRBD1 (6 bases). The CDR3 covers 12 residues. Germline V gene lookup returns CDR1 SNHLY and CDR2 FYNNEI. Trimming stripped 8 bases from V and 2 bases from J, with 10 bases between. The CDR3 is CASRDTTYEQYF. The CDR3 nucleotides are TGTGCCAGCCGGGACACTACCTACGAGCAGTACTTC.

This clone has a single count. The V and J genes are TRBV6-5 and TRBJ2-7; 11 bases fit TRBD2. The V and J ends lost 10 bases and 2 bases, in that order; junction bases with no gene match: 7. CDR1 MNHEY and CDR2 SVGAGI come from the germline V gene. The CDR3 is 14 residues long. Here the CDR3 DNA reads TGTGCCACCACTAGCGGGGGTCTGCCCTACGAGCAGTACTTC. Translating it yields CATTSGGLPYEQYF.

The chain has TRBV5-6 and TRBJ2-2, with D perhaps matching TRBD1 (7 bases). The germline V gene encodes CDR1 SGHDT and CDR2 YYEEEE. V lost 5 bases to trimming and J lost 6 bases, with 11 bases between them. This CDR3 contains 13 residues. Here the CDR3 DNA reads TGTGCCAGCAGTCAGGGGGGAGCCGGGGAGCTGTTTTTT. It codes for CASSQGGAGELFF.

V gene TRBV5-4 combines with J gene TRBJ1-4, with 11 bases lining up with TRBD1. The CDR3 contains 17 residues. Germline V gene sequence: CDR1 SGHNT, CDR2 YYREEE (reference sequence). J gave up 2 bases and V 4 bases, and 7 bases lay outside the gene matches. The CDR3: CASSPGQGARTNEKLFF. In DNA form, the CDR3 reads TGTGCCAGCAGCCCAGGACAGGGGGCGAGGACTAATGAAAAACTGTTTTTT.